The entry that follows covers one T cell receptor (beta chain) sequence. The CDR3 contains 15 residues. Germline V gene data show CDR1 as SQVTM and CDR2 as ANQGSEA. The J segment lost 3 bases and the V segment lost 7 bases, leaving 9 bases of the junction unmatched. The data are from a study of Ad26.COV2.S vaccination and SARS-CoV-2 variants. The treatment: 15 to 20 received Ad26.COV2.S at low or high dose, single or two shots; about five received placebo; per-sample allocation not given. It was on day 63 after the first vaccine or placebo injection that samples were taken. Profiled with immunoSEQ multiplex PCR; TCRdb holds only in-frame clones, not every one. The repertoire holds about 410,000 clones, approximately 86% seen once, with 3.5% in the top ten.

The starting material was peripheral blood, obtained in a trial of Ad26.COV2.S vaccine versus placebo. V usage is TRBV29-1 and J usage is TRBJ2-2, with TRBD1 identical over 9 bases. This TCR came from a person aged 18-60 years who received the Ad26.COV2.S COVID-19 vaccine or a placebo. The CDR3 is CSAGPGQGDTGELFF. The CDR3 DNA follows: TGCAGCGCTGGTCCGGGACAGGGCGACACCGGGGAGCTGTTTTTT.